Listed below are T cell receptor beta chains from one sample, sequenced in a study of blood T cell repertoires in COVID-19. Some clones are missing from TCRdb's copy, which holds only in-frame ones; the method was immunoSEQ multiplex PCR. The data hold about 100,000 clones, with about 91% observed a single time. The sequenced sample consisted of peripheral blood. Source of these receptors: a human donor in a cohort sampled during active COVID-19. Each CDR3 is given with its conserved first and last residue. The D gene is left open where the match is weak. Expanded clones are given a class, and other clones once, few, many or no size at all.

d_call j_call clone_size v_call cdr3_nt cdr3_aa
TRBD2 TRBJ2-1 - TRBV28 TGTGCCAGCAGCCCCACTAGCGGGAGTAGAAAGTTCTTC CASSPTSGSRKFF
- TRBJ2-3 - TRBV5-4 TGTGCCAGCAGCTTGCCGGGAGTCGGCACAGATACGCAGTATTTT CASSLPGVGTDTQYF
TRBD2 TRBJ2-2 few TRBV10-2 TGCGCCAGCAGTGCGGGGACTAGTCGGTGGACCGGGGAGCTGTTTTTT CASSAGTSRWTGELFF
- TRBJ1-1 - TRBV5-4 TGTGCCAGCAGCTTGAAAGCAGGGTGGAACACTGAAGCTTTCTTT CASSLKAGWNTEAFF
- TRBJ2-3 few TRBV11-2 TGTGCCAGCAGCCCCGTCACAGATACGCAGTATTTT CASSPVTDTQYF
- TRBJ1-1 - TRBV5-1 TGCGCCAGCACGTGGTCCCTCGGGGCTGAAGCTTTCTTT CASTWSLGAEAFF
TRBD2 TRBJ2-3 - TRBV5-6 TGTGCCAGCAGCTTGGGTGCGGGGGAAGATACGCAGTATTTT CASSLGAGEDTQYF
- TRBJ1-2 once TRBV6-6 TGTGCCAGCAGCCCCGGGGGGAGAGATTACACCTTC CASSPGGRDYTF
- TRBJ2-7 - TRBV20-1 TGCAGTGCTTTTCAGGGATTCGAGCAGTACTTC CSAFQGFEQYF
- TRBJ1-6 - TRBV27 TGTGCCAGCAGTCCCCAGGCCTCCGGGGGGTCACCCCTCCACTTT CASSPQASGGSPLHF
- TRBJ2-1 - TRBV19 TGTGCCAGTATAGGAATCACGGGTGAGCAGTTCTTC CASIGITGEQFF
- TRBJ2-7 - TRBV18 TGTGCCAGCTCACCAGGGGGGGCCATGTACTACGAGCAGTACTTC CASSPGGAMYYEQYF
- TRBJ2-3 - TRBV7-9 TGTGCCAGCAGCTTCCCCTTCGGGAGCGGCACAGATACGCAGTATTTT CASSFPFGSGTDTQYF
- TRBJ2-5 - TRBV27 TGTGCCAGCAGTTTCGGGGGAGGGACCCAGTACTTC CASSFGGGTQYF
TRBD2 TRBJ2-1 once TRBV24-1 TGTGCCACCAGTGATCCCTCCGGGAGGGCTCTTGAGCAGTTCTTC CATSDPSGRALEQFF
- TRBJ1-5 - TRBV21-1 TGTGCCAGCAGCAAAGGGGCGGCGGGGTCGAATCAGCCCCAGCATTTT CASSKGAAGSNQPQHF
TRBD2 TRBJ2-1 - TRBV5-6 TGTGCCAGCCCCTGTGGTAGCGGGGCTCTCGAAGGGGATGAGCAGTTCTTC CASPCGSGALEGDEQFF
TRBD2 TRBJ2-7 - TRBV28 TGTGCCAGCAGTTCTAGCGGGAGGGCCCACGAGCAGTACTTC CASSSSGRAHEQYF
TRBD1 TRBJ2-7 - TRBV28 TGTGCCAGCAGTTTATGGATATCAGGGGGCTACGAGCAGTACTTC CASSLWISGGYEQYF
TRBD2 TRBJ2-7 - TRBV7-6 TGTGCCAGCAGCTTAGGGGCGGGAGGGCCGTTCGACGAGCAGTACTTC CASSLGAGGPFDEQYF
TRBD1 TRBJ1-5 - TRBV28 TGTGCCAGCAGAAAGGACAGGGGGCTAACAAAGCAGCCCCAGCATTTT CASRKDRGLTKQPQHF
- TRBJ2-1 - TRBV20-1 TGCAGTGCTAGTGGTGACCGGGACAATGAGCAGTTCTTC CSASGDRDNEQFF
TRBD1 TRBJ2-7 - TRBV7-9 TGTGCCAGCAGAGACAGGGGTGCCTCCTACGAGCAGTACTTC CASRDRGASYEQYF
TRBD1 TRBJ1-1 - TRBV25-1 TGTGCCAGCAGCGAGACAGGGATTAACACTGAAGCTTTCTTT CASSETGINTEAFF
- TRBJ1-1 - TRBV5-6 TGTGCCAGCAGCTCTTGGGGGACAAACACTGAAGCTTTCTTT CASSSWGTNTEAFF
TRBD2 TRBJ2-1 few TRBV5-6 TGTGCCAGCAGCCGACCCAGGACTAGCGGGAGAAATGAGCAGTTCTTC CASSRPRTSGRNEQFF
TRBD2 TRBJ2-7 - TRBV7-3 TGTGCCAGCAGCATAGCGGGAGGGCCCTCCTACGAGCAGTACTTC CASSIAGGPSYEQYF
TRBD2 TRBJ2-7 - TRBV2 TGTGCCAGCAGTGCTAGCGGGGATTCCTACGAGCAGTACTTC CASSASGDSYEQYF
TRBD1 TRBJ1-1 once TRBV5-1 TGCGCCAGCAGCACTACAGGGGTCACTGAAGCTTTCTTT CASSTTGVTEAFF
TRBD1 TRBJ1-1 - TRBV13 TGTGCCAGCAGCTTAATGACAGGGGTCGGCACTGAAGCTTTCTTT CASSLMTGVGTEAFF
- TRBJ2-2 - TRBV7-9 TGTGCCAGCAGCCAAAAAGGCGGGGCGCCCTGGCGGGAACCCGGGGAGCTGTTTTTT CASSQKGGAPWREPGELFF
TRBD2 TRBJ2-7 - TRBV6-2/TRBV6-3 TGTGCCAGCAGCCAGAGCGGGAGCTCCTACGAGCAGTACTTC CASSQSGSSYEQYF
- TRBJ2-5 - TRBV9 TGTGCCAGCAGCGGAGCCACAGACAGCCAAGAGACCCAGTACTTC CASSGATDSQETQYF
TRBD1 TRBJ1-4 - TRBV5-4 TGTGCCAGCAGCTTGGACAGGGGAAATGAAAAACTGTTTTTT CASSLDRGNEKLFF
TRBD1 TRBJ1-2 - TRBV30 TGTGCCTGGAGCAAGGGACAGCTCTATGGCTACACCTTC CAWSKGQLYGYTF
- TRBJ2-6 - TRBV19 TGTGCCAGTAGTCCCCATGGGGCCAACGTCCTGACTTTC CASSPHGANVLTF
- TRBJ2-5 - TRBV7-2 TGTGCCAGCAGCTTGGGGCTAGGTCGAGAGACCCAGTACTTC CASSLGLGRETQYF
- TRBJ2-2 - TRBV2 TGTGCCAGCACCGAGGGGGGGCGAACCGGGGAGCTGTTTTTT CASTEGGRTGELFF
- TRBJ2-1 - TRBV5-3 TGTGCCAGAAGCGCGTCCCTGGACAGATTCAATGAGCAGTTCTTC CARSASLDRFNEQFF
- TRBJ2-1 - TRBV5-6 TGTGCCAGCAGCCTCGGCCTAAAACAGGGAGTTTTCTACAATGAGCAGTTCTTC CASSLGLKQGVFYNEQFF
TRBD2 TRBJ2-3 - TRBV28 TGTGCCAGCAGCCCCAGGACTAGATCTGTTCCAGATACGCAGTATTTT CASSPRTRSVPDTQYF